This T cell receptor beta chain was retrieved from a study of beta chain features in type 1 diabetes. The V and J ends lost 7 bases and 5 bases respectively, with 14 bases between them. This CDR3 has 12 residues. Germline CDR1 is SQVTM and CDR2 is ANQGSEA. Of the isolated RNA, all was reverse transcribed, and so the sequenced material was expressed TCRB transcripts. The read count averaged approximately 3.3 million across naive, central memory and regulatory T cell samples. Measured with immunoSEQ multiplex PCR; TCRdb has only the in-frame clones, and not every one. This sample has under 300,000 clones, with about 23% found just once. This clone was detected only once. Its cognate antigen is unknown. Whole-study findings and limits: More deletions and fewer insertions at VDJ junctions were seen in type 1 diabetes patients. Moderate yet significant TCRB CDR3 shortening was seen in Type 1 diabetes patients in all four CD4+ subsets. Patients' naive, central memory and Treg TCRB repertoires seemed closer to one another than those of healthy donors.

CD4+ naive, central memory, regulatory and stem cell-like memory subsets were isolated by sorting on CD45RO/CCR7/CD25/CD127/CD95/CD27. Source material: naive CD4+ T cells from blood. This chain uses TRBV29-1 with TRBJ1-2; a possible D gene is TRBD1 (5 bases). This TCR was recovered from a woman aged 30 to 39 with type 1 diabetes. The CDR3 DNA reads as TGCAGCGCCCCAAGTGGGGGGTATGGCTACACCTTC. Protein: CSAPSGGYGYTF. The whole variable domain, filled in from reference TRBV29-1 and TRBJ1-2, reads SAVISQKPSRDICQRGTSLTIQCQVDSQVTMMFWYRQQPGQSLTLIATANQGSEATYESGFVIDKFPISRPNLTFSTLTVSNMSPEDSSIYLCSAPSGGYGYTFGSGTRLTVV.